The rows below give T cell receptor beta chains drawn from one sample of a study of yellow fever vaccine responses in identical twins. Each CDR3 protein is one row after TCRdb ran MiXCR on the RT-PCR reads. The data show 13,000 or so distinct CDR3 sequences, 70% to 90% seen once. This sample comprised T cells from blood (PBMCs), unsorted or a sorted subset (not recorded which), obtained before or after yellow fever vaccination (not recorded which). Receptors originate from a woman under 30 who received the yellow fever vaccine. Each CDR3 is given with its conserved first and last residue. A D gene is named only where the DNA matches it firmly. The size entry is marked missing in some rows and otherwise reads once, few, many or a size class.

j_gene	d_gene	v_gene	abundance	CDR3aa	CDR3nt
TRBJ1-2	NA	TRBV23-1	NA	CASSRPTEANYGYTF	TGCGCCAGCAGTCGACCGACAGAGGCTAACTATGGCTACACCTTC
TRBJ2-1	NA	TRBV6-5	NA	CASSYSSNGGGQFF	TGTGCCAGCAGTTACTCGAGCAATGGGGGAGGGCAGTTCTTC
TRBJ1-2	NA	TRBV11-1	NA	CASSLRVEADSYGYTF	TGTGCCAGCAGCTTAAGAGTGGAGGCCGACAGTTATGGCTACACCTTC
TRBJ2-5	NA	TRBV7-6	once	CASSLSAETQYF	TGTGCCAGCAGCTTATCGGCTGAGACCCAGTACTTC
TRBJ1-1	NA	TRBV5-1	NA	CASSFGIGTGGTEAFF	TGCGCCAGCAGCTTTGGGATCGGCACTGGGGGCACTGAAGCTTTCTTT
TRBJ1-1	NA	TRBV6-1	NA	CASSEQRRAFF	TGTGCCAGCAGTGAACAACGAAGGGCTTTCTTT
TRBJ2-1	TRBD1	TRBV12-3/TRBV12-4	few	CASSTATGDGEQFF	TGTGCCAGCAGTACGGCCACAGGGGACGGTGAGCAGTTCTTC
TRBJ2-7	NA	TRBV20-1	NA	CSARGLAYEQYF	TGCAGTGCTAGGGGTCTAGCCTACGAGCAGTACTTC
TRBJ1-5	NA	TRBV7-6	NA	CASSLAPGAKPQHF	TGTGCCAGCAGCTTAGCTCCTGGGGCTAAGCCCCAGCATTTT
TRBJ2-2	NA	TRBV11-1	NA	CASSLDGGTGELFF	TGTGCCAGCAGCTTAGATGGCGGAACCGGGGAGCTGTTTTTT
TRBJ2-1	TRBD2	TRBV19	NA	CASSLGTSGSAEQFF	TGTGCCAGTAGTCTCGGGACTAGCGGGAGTGCTGAGCAGTTCTTC
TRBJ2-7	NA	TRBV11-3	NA	CASSPHVAYEQYF	TGTGCCAGCAGCCCACACGTCGCCTACGAGCAGTACTTC
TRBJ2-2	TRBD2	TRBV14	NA	CASSQLAVNTGELFF	TGTGCCAGCAGCCAACTAGCGGTTAACACCGGGGAGCTGTTTTTT
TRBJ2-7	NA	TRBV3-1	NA	CASSQAQTVYEQYF	TGTGCCAGCAGCCAAGCCCAGACAGTATACGAGCAGTACTTC
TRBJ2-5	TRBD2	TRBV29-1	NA	CSVDLAELETQYF	TGCAGCGTGGACCTAGCGGAGTTGGAGACCCAGTACTTC
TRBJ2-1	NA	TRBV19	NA	CASSIEAGTNEQFF	TGTGCCAGTAGTATAGAGGCCGGGACCAATGAGCAGTTCTTC
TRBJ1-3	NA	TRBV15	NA	CATRIQGDGNTIYF	TGTGCCACCAGGATACAGGGTGATGGAAACACCATATATTTT
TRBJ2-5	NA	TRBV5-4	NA	CASSLPGRETQYF	TGTGCCAGCAGCTTGCCAGGGAGGGAGACCCAGTACTTC
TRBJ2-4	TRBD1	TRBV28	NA	CASSRQGVKNIQYF	TGTGCCAGCAGCCGGCAGGGGGTCAAAAACATTCAGTACTTC
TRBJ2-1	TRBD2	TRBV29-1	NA	CSFRSLTSGKVLSSYNEQFF	TGCAGCTTCCGGTCCCTGACTAGCGGGAAAGTTTTGAGCTCCTACAATGAGCAGTTCTTC
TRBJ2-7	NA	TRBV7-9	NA	CASSLGTQDNEQYF	TGTGCCAGCAGCTTAGGTACACAGGATAACGAGCAGTACTTC
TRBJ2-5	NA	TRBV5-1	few	CASSLAPPQETQYF	TGCGCCAGCAGCTTGGCCCCCCCCCAAGAGACCCAGTACTTC
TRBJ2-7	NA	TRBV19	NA	CASSPTPGQVQYF	TGTGCCAGTAGTCCCACACCGGGCCAGGTTCAGTACTTC
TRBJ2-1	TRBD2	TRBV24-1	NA	CATSDLSSGSYNEQFF	TGTGCCACCAGTGATTTATCTAGCGGGTCCTACAATGAGCAGTTCTTC
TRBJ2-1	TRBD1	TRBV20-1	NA	CSARARTGKAYNEQFF	TGCAGTGCTAGGGCACGGACAGGGAAGGCGTACAATGAGCAGTTCTTC
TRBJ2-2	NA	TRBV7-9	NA	CASSSGAANTGELFF	TGTGCCAGCAGCTCGGGGGCGGCGAACACCGGGGAGCTGTTTTTT
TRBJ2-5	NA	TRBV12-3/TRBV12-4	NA	CASSLGWQETQYF	TGTGCCAGCAGTTTGGGTTGGCAAGAGACCCAGTACTTC
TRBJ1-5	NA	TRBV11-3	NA	CASSLQWGANQPQHF	TGTGCCAGCAGCTTACAGTGGGGGGCCAATCAGCCCCAGCATTTT
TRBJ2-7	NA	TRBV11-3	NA	CASSGILRGGAEQYF	TGTGCCAGCAGCGGTATACTCAGGGGGGGGGCCGAGCAGTACTTC
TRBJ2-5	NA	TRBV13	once	CARRLGQKETQYF	TGTGCCAGACGACTTGGACAGAAAGAGACCCAGTACTTC
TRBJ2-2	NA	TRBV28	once	CASIAGILNTGELFF	TGTGCCAGCATTGCGGGAATACTTAACACCGGGGAGCTGTTTTTT
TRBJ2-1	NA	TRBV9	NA	CASSVFPSLATNEQFF	TGTGCCAGCAGCGTCTTCCCGTCTCTAGCAACCAATGAGCAGTTCTTC
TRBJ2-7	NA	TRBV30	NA	CAWSTMGGYEQYF	TGTGCCTGGAGCACTATGGGGGGCTACGAGCAGTACTTC
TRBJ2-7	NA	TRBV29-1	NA	CSVERGAAEQYF	TGCAGCGTCGAACGGGGGGCCGCCGAGCAGTACTTC
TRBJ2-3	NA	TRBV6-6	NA	CASSKADSTDTQYF	TGTGCCAGCAGTAAGGCGGATAGCACAGATACGCAGTATTTT
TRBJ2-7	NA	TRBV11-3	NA	CASSPRWGRAYEQYF	TGTGCCAGCAGCCCCCGATGGGGGAGAGCCTACGAGCAGTACTTC
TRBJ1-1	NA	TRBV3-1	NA	CASSPVFKLDTEAFF	TGTGCCAGCAGCCCAGTATTCAAGTTGGACACTGAAGCTTTCTTT
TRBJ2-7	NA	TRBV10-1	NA	CASSEPGLSYEQYF	TGCGCCAGCTCCGAACCGGGCCTCTCCTACGAGCAGTACTTC
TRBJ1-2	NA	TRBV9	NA	CASSENYGYTF	TGTGCCAGCAGTGAAAACTATGGCTACACCTTC
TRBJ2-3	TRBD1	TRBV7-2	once	CASSLAGQGAGDTQYF	TGTGCCAGCAGCTTAGCCGGACAGGGGGCAGGAGATACGCAGTATTTT
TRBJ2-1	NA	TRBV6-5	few	CASSYAGYEQFF	TGTGCCAGCAGTTACGCAGGGTATGAGCAGTTCTTC